These T cell receptor beta chains were read from a single sample in a study of OX40 agonist ivuxolimab in advanced cancers. Produced via immunoSEQ multiplex PCR; TCRdb's table is partial and in-frame only. This table holds nearly 50,000 clones, approximately 78% found once. The sequenced sample was CD4+ or CD8+ T cells sorted from blood, obtained in a trial of the OX40 agonist ivuxolimab. These receptors came from an adult with an advanced solid tumor such as melanoma, head and neck, liver or kidney cancer. Both conserved end residues are part of each CDR3. A D gene is named only where the DNA matches it firmly.

>-|TRBV5-4|TRBJ1-1
CADKASPGTVVTEAFF
TGTGCCGATAAAGCGTCCCCCGGGACGGTTGTCACTGAAGCTTTCTTT
>-|TRBV7-9|TRBJ2-7
CASSLLPDSYEQYF
TGTGCCAGCAGCTTATTACCTGACTCCTACGAGCAGTACTTC
>-|TRBV11-3|TRBJ2-7
CASSTSTGYEQYF
TGTGCCAGCAGTACATCTACGGGTTACGAGCAGTACTTC
>-|TRBV6-1|TRBJ1-3
CASNSAAWSGNTIYF
TGTGCCAGCAATTCGGCTGCGTGGAGTGGAAACACCATATATTTT
>-|TRBV5-1|TRBJ2-5
CASSEPGQETQYF
TGCGCCAGCAGCGAACCGGGACAAGAGACCCAGTACTTC
>-|TRBV6-4|TRBJ2-3
CASSERDTDTQYF
TGTGCCAGCAGTGAGCGGGACACAGATACGCAGTATTTT
>TRBD1|TRBV7-9|TRBJ2-3
CASSQTGGTDTQYF
TGTGCCAGCAGCCAGACAGGGGGCACAGATACGCAGTATTTT
>-|TRBV28|TRBJ2-7
CASSSGVHEQYF
TGTGCCAGCAGTTCAGGGGTTCACGAGCAGTACTTC
>TRBD2|TRBV11-2|TRBJ2-7
CASSLGGGRHEQYF
TGTGCCAGCAGCTTAGGGGGCGGGAGACACGAGCAGTACTTC
>TRBD1|TRBV7-2|TRBJ1-2
CASSEIQGAPNYGYTF
TGTGCCAGCAGCGAAATCCAGGGGGCTCCTAACTATGGCTACACCTTC
>-|TRBV29-1|TRBJ1-1
CSVNPRGSEAFF
TGCAGCGTTAACCCCCGGGGGTCTGAAGCTTTCTTT
>TRBD2|TRBV9|TRBJ2-1
CASSVVSAGGNNEQFF
TGTGCCAGCAGCGTAGTGTCAGCGGGAGGAAACAATGAGCAGTTCTTC